Listed here is a single TCR beta chain. This clone was detected only once. Its target antigen remains unknown. It has no much larger one-base neighbor in the sample; base qualities were not kept. These data come from a study of control samples from healthy donors and cancer patients (TCRdb year 2020). The CDR3 starts with the cysteine, ends with the phenylalanine, and has 15 residues. Only the CDR3 region is kept as DNA, spanning 45 bases read in frame from base 1. CDR1 and CDR2, looked up from the germline V gene (reference sequence), are SGHAT and FQDESV. V loses 6 bases of germline sequence and J loses 1 base, and the interval between the two ends is 15 bases. The library was obtained by the immunoSEQ multiplex PCR assay. The table was pulled from immuneACCESS by TCRdb, which kept in-frame rearrangements only. Such tables lose some clones; where checked, under half of the loss comes from unresolved V genes, and the rest has no known cause. Here the sample has about 73,000 clones; nearly 90% occur a single time. Of the sample, approximately 18% falls within the top ten clones.

Recombination connected TRBV11-1 to TRBJ1-1, with no confident D gene call. This sequence originates from a man aged 55 to 70 with lung cancer. Sequenced material: PBMCs. The nucleotide sequence is TGTGCCAGCAGTCTAGGCTTAGGCGGGAACACTGAAGCTTTCTTT. Translated, it gives CASSLGLGGNTEAFF.